This T cell receptor beta chain was sequenced in a study of blood T cell repertoires in COVID-19. There are a few counts of this clone. This same CDR3 is encoded by further DNA sequences in the sample. The V end was cut by 1 base, the J end by 2 bases, with 9 bases between. Germline CDR1 is LNHDA and CDR2 is SQIVND (reference sequence). This CDR3 contains 15 residues. The method was immunoSEQ multiplex PCR; TCRdb's version includes in-frame clones alone and lacks a portion of them. The sample holds some 250,000 clones, approximately 88% seen once. This clonotype was sampled from a man in his forties with acute or convalescent COVID-19. What was sequenced was peripheral blood. V is TRBV19 and J is TRBJ1-5, with D maybe TRBD1 (6 bases). This CDR3 reads CASSIGRQGNQPQHF. The CDR3 DNA is TGTGCCAGTAGTATAGGCAGACAGGGCAATCAGCCCCAGCATTTT. Variable domain in full (rest from reference TRBV19 and TRBJ1-5): DGGITQSPKYLFRKEGQNVTLSCEQNLNHDAMYWYRQDPGQGLRLIYYSQIVNDFQKGDIAEGYSVSREKKESFPLTVTSAQKNPTAFYLCASSIGRQGNQPQHFGDGTRLSIL.